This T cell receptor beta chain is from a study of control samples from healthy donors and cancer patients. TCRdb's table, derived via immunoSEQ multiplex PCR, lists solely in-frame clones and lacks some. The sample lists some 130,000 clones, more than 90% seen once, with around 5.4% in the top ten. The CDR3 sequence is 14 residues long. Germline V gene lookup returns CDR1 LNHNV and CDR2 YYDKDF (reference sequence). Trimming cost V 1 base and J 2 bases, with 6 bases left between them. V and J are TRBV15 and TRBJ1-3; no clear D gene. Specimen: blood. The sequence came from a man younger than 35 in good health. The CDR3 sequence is CATSRGETGNTIYF. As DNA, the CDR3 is TGTGCCACCAGCAGAGGGGAAACTGGAAACACCATATATTTT.